A selection of T cell receptor beta chains follows, all from one sample in a study of blood T cell repertoires in COVID-19. Using immunoSEQ multiplex PCR, the repertoire was profiled, and TCRdb retains in-frame clones only, with some absent. The sample contains roughly 180,000 clones, about three quarters of which appear only once. Sequencing was performed on peripheral blood. The receptors here all came from a woman of 80 years or more with COVID-19, enrolled during active disease. Each CDR3 is given with its conserved first and last residue. Fields, in order: D gene, V gene, J gene, clone size, CDR3 protein, CDR3 DNA. A D gene is named only where the DNA matches it firmly. Only part of the rows carry a size: once, few, many, or a class if the clone is expanded.

D gene: NA; V gene: TRBV19; J gene: TRBJ1-1; clone size: few; CDR3 protein: CASTAGHVNTEAFF; CDR3 DNA: TGTGCCAGTACCGCAGGACACGTGAACACTGAAGCTTTCTTT
D gene: TRBD2; V gene: TRBV6-5; J gene: TRBJ2-1; clone size: NA; CDR3 protein: CASSYTTRTSGRIF; CDR3 DNA: TGTGCCAGCAGTTACACCACTCGGACTAGCGGGAGAATCTTC
D gene: TRBD1; V gene: TRBV7-2; J gene: TRBJ1-6; clone size: NA; CDR3 protein: CASSLARQGAGSPLHF; CDR3 DNA: TGTGCCAGCAGCTTAGCGAGGCAGGGGGCAGGTTCACCCCTCCACTTT
D gene: NA; V gene: TRBV7-6; J gene: TRBJ2-3; clone size: NA; CDR3 protein: CASSPWGPSASTDTQYF; CDR3 DNA: TGTGCCAGCAGCCCCTGGGGCCCTAGCGCTAGCACAGATACGCAGTATTTT
D gene: NA; V gene: TRBV7-9; J gene: TRBJ2-7; clone size: NA; CDR3 protein: CASSLVHYEQYF; CDR3 DNA: TGTGCCAGCAGCTTAGTCCACTACGAGCAGTACTTC
D gene: NA; V gene: TRBV28; J gene: TRBJ2-2; clone size: NA; CDR3 protein: CASSLTAGRANTGELFF; CDR3 DNA: TGTGCCAGCAGCCTAACCGCGGGACGGGCCAACACCGGGGAGCTGTTTTTT
D gene: TRBD1; V gene: TRBV28; J gene: TRBJ2-1; clone size: NA; CDR3 protein: CASSLGTGKTANEQFF; CDR3 DNA: TGTGCCAGCAGTTTGGGGACAGGGAAAACGGCTAATGAGCAGTTCTTC
D gene: NA; V gene: TRBV2; J gene: TRBJ2-3; clone size: few; CDR3 protein: CASSGIVTDTQYF; CDR3 DNA: TGTGCCAGCAGTGGAATAGTCACAGATACGCAGTATTTT
D gene: NA; V gene: TRBV4-1; J gene: TRBJ1-2; clone size: NA; CDR3 protein: CASSQEATGDYGGYTF; CDR3 DNA: TGCGCCAGCAGCCAAGAGGCGACAGGTGACTATGGCGGCTACACCTTC
D gene: TRBD1; V gene: TRBV19; J gene: TRBJ1-4; clone size: NA; CDR3 protein: CASSRDRGTNEKLFF; CDR3 DNA: TGTGCCAGTAGTCGGGACAGGGGAACTAATGAAAAACTGTTTTTT
D gene: NA; V gene: TRBV11-3; J gene: TRBJ2-3; clone size: NA; CDR3 protein: CASSPSATGDDTQYF; CDR3 DNA: TGTGCCAGCAGCCCAAGCGCGACAGGCGATGATACGCAGTATTTT
D gene: TRBD1; V gene: TRBV28; J gene: TRBJ2-7; clone size: NA; CDR3 protein: CASSSGTEAYEQYF; CDR3 DNA: TGTGCCAGCAGTTCCGGGACAGAGGCCTACGAGCAGTACTTC
D gene: TRBD1; V gene: TRBV6-5; J gene: TRBJ1-4; clone size: NA; CDR3 protein: CASSYHDRGEKLFF; CDR3 DNA: TGTGCCAGCAGTTACCACGACAGGGGGGAAAAACTGTTTTTT
D gene: NA; V gene: TRBV19; J gene: TRBJ2-6; clone size: NA; CDR3 protein: CASRLRSGSGANVLTF; CDR3 DNA: TGTGCCAGTAGGCTCCGCTCGGGCTCTGGGGCCAACGTCCTGACTTTC
D gene: NA; V gene: TRBV27; J gene: TRBJ2-5; clone size: NA; CDR3 protein: CASSLYRGQETQYF; CDR3 DNA: TGTGCCAGCAGTTTATATCGAGGCCAAGAGACCCAGTACTTC
D gene: NA; V gene: TRBV7-9; J gene: TRBJ2-7; clone size: once; CDR3 protein: CASSLRGGPIEQYF; CDR3 DNA: TGTGCCAGCAGCTTAAGGGGGGGCCCGATCGAGCAGTACTTC
D gene: NA; V gene: TRBV20-1; J gene: TRBJ1-1; clone size: NA; CDR3 protein: CSASTASIMNTEAFF; CDR3 DNA: TGCAGTGCTAGTACAGCTTCAATAATGAACACTGAAGCTTTCTTT
D gene: TRBD2; V gene: TRBV11-3; J gene: TRBJ2-3; clone size: NA; CDR3 protein: CASSLTGGTQYF; CDR3 DNA: TGTGCCAGCAGCTTAACGGGAGGTACGCAGTATTTT
D gene: TRBD1; V gene: TRBV9; J gene: TRBJ1-2; clone size: once; CDR3 protein: CASSVGTGGVGGYTF; CDR3 DNA: TGTGCCAGCAGCGTAGGAACAGGGGGCGTTGGTGGCTACACCTTC
D gene: TRBD1; V gene: TRBV27; J gene: TRBJ1-5; clone size: few; CDR3 protein: CASSPDRVYSNQPQHF; CDR3 DNA: TGTGCCAGCAGCCCTGACAGGGTCTATAGCAATCAGCCCCAGCATTTT
D gene: NA; V gene: TRBV5-8; J gene: TRBJ1-1; clone size: NA; CDR3 protein: CASSINWGGNTEAFF; CDR3 DNA: TGTGCCAGCAGCATAAATTGGGGCGGGAACACTGAAGCTTTCTTT
D gene: NA; V gene: TRBV6-2/TRBV6-3; J gene: TRBJ1-3; clone size: NA; CDR3 protein: CASSLDSPSGNTIYF; CDR3 DNA: TGTGCCAGCAGCCTTGACTCACCCTCTGGAAACACCATATATTTT
D gene: TRBD2; V gene: TRBV5-1; J gene: TRBJ2-1; clone size: once; CDR3 protein: CASSFIAGNNEQFF; CDR3 DNA: TGCGCCAGCAGCTTTATAGCGGGAAACAATGAGCAGTTCTTC
D gene: NA; V gene: TRBV6-5; J gene: TRBJ2-1; clone size: NA; CDR3 protein: CASSYSSPNEQFF; CDR3 DNA: TGTGCCAGCAGTTACTCTAGCCCCAATGAGCAGTTCTTC
D gene: NA; V gene: TRBV27; J gene: TRBJ1-2; clone size: NA; CDR3 protein: CASSLEGTVGGYTF; CDR3 DNA: TGTGCCAGCAGTTTAGAAGGTACAGTTGGTGGCTACACCTTC
D gene: TRBD2; V gene: TRBV14; J gene: TRBJ2-3; clone size: NA; CDR3 protein: CASSHGLAASTDTQYF; CDR3 DNA: TGTGCCAGCAGCCACGGACTAGCGGCTAGCACAGATACGCAGTATTTT
D gene: TRBD2; V gene: TRBV7-9; J gene: TRBJ2-2; clone size: NA; CDR3 protein: CASSFRLAGENTGELFF; CDR3 DNA: TGTGCCAGCAGCTTCCGGCTAGCGGGGGAGAACACCGGGGAGCTGTTTTTT
D gene: TRBD1; V gene: TRBV7-2; J gene: TRBJ2-7; clone size: NA; CDR3 protein: CASSSRTGPYEQYF; CDR3 DNA: TGTGCTAGCAGCTCCAGGACAGGGCCCTACGAGCAGTACTTC
D gene: TRBD2; V gene: TRBV7-9; J gene: TRBJ2-1; clone size: NA; CDR3 protein: CASERIGGRALDEQFF; CDR3 DNA: TGTGCCAGCGAGAGAATTGGGGGGAGGGCCCTTGATGAGCAGTTCTTC
D gene: TRBD1; V gene: TRBV18; J gene: TRBJ1-2; clone size: NA; CDR3 protein: CASSPGTGTYGYTF; CDR3 DNA: TGTGCCAGCTCACCAGGGACAGGGACCTATGGCTACACCTTC
D gene: TRBD2; V gene: TRBV5-8; J gene: TRBJ2-3; clone size: NA; CDR3 protein: CASSLGLAYTDTQYF; CDR3 DNA: TGTGCCAGCAGCTTGGGACTAGCATACACAGATACGCAGTATTTT
D gene: NA; V gene: TRBV2; J gene: TRBJ2-1; clone size: NA; CDR3 protein: CASSADSDEQFF; CDR3 DNA: TGTGCCAGCAGCGCGGACAGCGATGAGCAGTTCTTC
D gene: NA; V gene: TRBV19; J gene: TRBJ2-2; clone size: NA; CDR3 protein: CASGGFTGELFF; CDR3 DNA: TGTGCCAGTGGGGGGTTCACCGGGGAGCTGTTTTTT
D gene: NA; V gene: TRBV6-5; J gene: TRBJ2-3; clone size: once; CDR3 protein: CASSYSSKTDTQYF; CDR3 DNA: TGTGCCAGCAGTTACTCGAGTAAAACCGATACGCAGTATTTT
D gene: NA; V gene: TRBV18; J gene: TRBJ2-1; clone size: NA; CDR3 protein: CASSPQPLLAASSYNEQFF; CDR3 DNA: TGTGCCAGCTCACCACAACCCCTACTAGCTGCAAGCTCCTACAATGAGCAGTTCTTC
D gene: NA; V gene: TRBV5-1; J gene: TRBJ1-4; clone size: NA; CDR3 protein: CASSLSGGRNEKLFF; CDR3 DNA: TGCGCCAGCAGCTTGTCGGGGGGGAGAAATGAAAAACTGTTTTTT
D gene: NA; V gene: TRBV13; J gene: TRBJ2-1; clone size: NA; CDR3 protein: CASSFPGGEQFF; CDR3 DNA: TGTGCCAGCAGCTTTCCCGGCGGTGAGCAGTTCTTC
D gene: TRBD1; V gene: TRBV4-3; J gene: TRBJ1-1; clone size: NA; CDR3 protein: CASSQTGVDTEAFF; CDR3 DNA: TGCGCCAGCAGCCAAACAGGGGTAGACACTGAAGCTTTCTTT
D gene: TRBD2; V gene: TRBV7-2; J gene: TRBJ2-3; clone size: NA; CDR3 protein: CASSPEASSGGTQYF; CDR3 DNA: TGTGCCAGCAGCCCCGAGGCGTCTAGCGGGGGGACGCAGTATTTT
D gene: TRBD2; V gene: TRBV9; J gene: TRBJ2-3; clone size: NA; CDR3 protein: CASSILAGADTQYF; CDR3 DNA: TGTGCCAGCAGCATCTTAGCGGGAGCAGATACGCAGTATTTT
D gene: NA; V gene: TRBV30; J gene: TRBJ1-2; clone size: NA; CDR3 protein: CAWSVRQPAYTF; CDR3 DNA: TGTGCCTGGAGTGTACGACAACCCGCCTACACCTTC
D gene: NA; V gene: TRBV6-5; J gene: TRBJ2-5; clone size: NA; CDR3 protein: CASSYSRDIRETQYF; CDR3 DNA: TGTGCCAGCAGTTACTCGCGCGATATCCGGGAGACCCAGTACTTC
D gene: NA; V gene: TRBV6-2/TRBV6-3; J gene: TRBJ2-1; clone size: NA; CDR3 protein: CASSPTDTYNEQFF; CDR3 DNA: TGTGCCAGCAGTCCGACAGATACATACAATGAGCAGTTCTTC
D gene: TRBD1; V gene: TRBV2; J gene: TRBJ2-7; clone size: NA; CDR3 protein: CASSEWTGTTYEQYF; CDR3 DNA: TGTGCCAGCAGCGAATGGACAGGAACTACCTACGAGCAGTACTTC